This TCR beta chain comes out of a study of cytomegalovirus exposure and HLA in healthy donors. Across the study: Earlier findings included roughly 120 million unique TCR beta sequences obtained from around 180 million T cells.

The PCR contained 60 Vbeta and 13 Jbeta primers. Produced via immunoSEQ multiplex PCR; TCRdb's table is partial and in-frame only. The table has fewer than 150,000 clones, around 85% seen once; the top ten hold 6.7%. About this clone itself: Its target is not known.

General study results and limits: With later analysis, a missense DCLRE1C variant became linked to TCR beta V- and J-gene trimming. Apparent HLA restriction characterized most CMV-associated TCR beta chains in a later analysis.

The donors gave bone marrow, and they were healthy. The clonotype was recovered from a woman between 25 and 40 years old in good health and CMV-seropositive. The sequenced material came from PBMCs.

The CDR3 loop is CASSYSRGAPQETQYF. The CDR3 DNA reads TGTGCCAGCAGTTACTCTCGGGGGGCCCCTCAAGAGACCCAGTACTTC. V gene TRBV6-5 combines with J gene TRBJ2-5; perhaps TRBD2 as D (7 bases). Germline V gives CDR1 MNHEY, CDR2 SVGAGI. The CDR3 spans 16 residues. Trimming removed 0 bases from V and 2 bases from J, with 13 bases in between.